The 21 T cell receptor beta chains below were found in one sample sequenced in a study of CD8+ T cells in alopecia areata (dated by TCRdb to the late 2010s). To prepare the library, the immunoSEQ multiplex PCR assay was applied. To provide template for TCR sequencing, every sample had RNA extracted and reverse transcribed into cDNA. Drawn from immuneACCESS, this table holds only the in-frame rearrangements with V and J called that TCRdb kept. Clones are partly lost; checked studies trace under half to an unresolved V gene and leave the rest unexplained. This sample is represented by about 200,000 clones; just over 55% of them were singletons. Of the sample, approximately 4.9% is held by the ten largest clones. Specimen: CD8+ T cells sorted from blood. These receptors were obtained from a human donor in good health.

The chain is built from TRBV27 and TRBJ1-6; D not resolved. Per the germline V gene, CDR1 is MNHEY and CDR2 is SMNVEV (reference sequence). The CDR3 is 15 residues long. Between the trimmed V and J ends, which lost 3 bases and 10 bases, there was a span of 16 bases. CDR3 sequence reads: CASSFWAAEGSPLHF. The CDR3 DNA follows: TGTGCCAGCAGTTTCTGGGCCGCGGAGGGATCACCCCTCCACTTT.

The V and J genes are TRBV27 and TRBJ2-3; D may be TRBD2 (5 bases). V shed 2 bases and J shed 1 base, with 16 bases lying between them. The germline gives CDR1 MNHEY, CDR2 SMNVEV (reference sequence). The CDR3 is made up of 17 amino acids. DNA for the CDR3: TGTGCCAGCAGTTTAATCCTATCGCGGGTAGGCACAGATACGCAGTATTTT. Translation gives CASSLILSRVGTDTQYF.

This chain joins TRBV6-5 and TRBJ2-1; 10 bases align to TRBD2. V shed 2 bases and J 9 bases; nucleotides not matched to a gene: 7. The V gene's germline CDR1 is MNHEY and CDR2 SVGAGI. This CDR3 has 15 amino acids. The CDR3 sequence is CASSYGLAGDTEQFF. The CDR3 DNA is TGTGCCAGCAGTTACGGGCTAGCGGGGGATACTGAGCAGTTCTTC.

V is TRBV4-1 and J is TRBJ1-3; D ambiguous. This CDR3 spans 14 amino acids. The V gene lost 2 bases and the J gene lost 0 bases, with 5 bases spanning the gap. Germline CDR1 reads MGHRA; CDR2 reads YSYEKL. The CDR3 is CASSQWSSGNTIYF. The CDR3 bases are TGCGCCAGCAGCCAATGGAGCTCTGGAAACACCATATATTTT.

In DNA form, the CDR3 reads TGTGCCAGCAGCGTAGATGGGGGCATGAGTGAAAAACTGTTTTTT. Amino acids: CASSVDGGMSEKLFF. The chain links TRBV9 to TRBJ1-4; the D gene is possibly TRBD1 (6 bases). Germline CDR1 SGDLS, CDR2 YYNGEE. The CDR3 is 15 amino acids. Deletions cut 0 bases from V and 7 bases from J, with 13 bases between.

The chain employs TRBV29-1 and TRBJ1-1; 8 bases agree with TRBD1. Germline CDR1 and CDR2: SQVTM and ANQGSEA. The CDR3 has 13 amino acids. The J segment lost 3 bases and the V segment lost 0 bases, leaving 0 bases of the junction unmatched. The CDR3 reads CSVEEDRDTEAFF. CDR3 coding DNA: TGCAGCGTTGAAGAGGACAGGGACACTGAAGCTTTCTTT. The whole variable domain, filled in from reference TRBV29-1 and TRBJ1-1, reads SAVISQKPSRDICQRGTSLTIQCQVDSQVTMMFWYRQQPGQSLTLIATANQGSEATYESGFVIDKFPISRPNLTFSTLTVSNMSPEDSSIYLCSVEEDRDTEAFFGQGTRLTVV.

The CDR3 loop is CASSASGANYGYTF. The CDR3 coding sequence is TGTGCCAGCAGTGCCTCGGGGGCTAACTATGGCTACACCTTC. The genes are TRBV27 and TRBJ1-2; the D gene is possibly TRBD1 (5 bases). CDR3 size: 14 residues. V was trimmed by 5 bases and J by 0 bases, leaving 10 bases between them. The germline gives CDR1 MNHEY, CDR2 SMNVEV (reference sequence).

The chain employs TRBV2 and TRBJ1-2; 9 bases fit TRBD1. The CDR3 length is 15 residues. CDR1 is SNHLY, CDR2 FYNNEI, per germline. J was trimmed by 3 bases and V by 5 bases; bases with no gene match: 7. The CDR3, as DNA: TGTGCCAGCAGTTTCCGGGACAGGGCAGACTATGGCTACACCTTC. Translation: CASSFRDRADYGYTF.

The rearrangement links TRBV2 to TRBJ2-3; TRBD2 aligns across 9 bases. Germline V lookup: CDR1 SNHLY, CDR2 FYNNEI. The V and J ends lost 4 bases and 1 base, in that order; junction bases with no gene match: 9. The CDR3 is 17 amino acids. DNA for the CDR3: TGTGCCAGCAGTGTGGGTAGCGGGGGAGCCGGCACAGATACGCAGTATTTT. It codes for CASSVGSGGAGTDTQYF. Using reference TRBV2 and TRBJ2-3 for the parts outside the CDR3, the full variable domain is EPEVTQTPSHQVTQMGQEVILRCVPISNHLYFYWYRQILGQKVEFLVSFYNNEISEKSEIFDDQFSVERPDGSNFTLKIRSTKLEDSAMYFCASSVGSGGAGTDTQYFGPGTRLTVL.

Only a few counts were recorded for this clone. The chain carries TRBV6-5 and TRBJ2-3; D not resolved. V shed 5 bases and J shed 2 bases, with 11 bases lying between them. The CDR3 spans 14 residues. The germline gives CDR1 MNHEY, CDR2 SVGAGI. CDR3 bases: TGTGCCAGCAGTGAAGGCAGCAACACAGATACGCAGTATTTT. Translated: CASSEGSNTDTQYF.

The gene calls are TRBV29-1 and TRBJ1-1, with a weak D call TRBD1 (5 bases). The CDR3 runs 15 residues. V gave up 6 bases and J gave up 4 bases, with 21 bases separating them. Germline V gives CDR1 SQVTM, CDR2 ANQGSEA. The CDR3 here is CSVYDGTYQGTEAFF. In nucleotides, the CDR3 is TGCAGCGTGTACGACGGGACCTACCAGGGCACTGAAGCTTTCTTT.

V usage is TRBV4-1 and J usage is TRBJ2-5, with 9 nucleotides matching TRBD2. This CDR3 spans 14 amino acids. J was trimmed by 1 base and V by 4 bases; bases with no gene match: 1. The germline V gene has CDR1 MGHRA and CDR2 YSYEKL. The CDR3 region has the DNA TGCGCCAGCAGCCCGGGACTAGCCCAAGAGACCCAGTACTTC. Protein product: CASSPGLAQETQYF.

The chain employs TRBV5-1 and TRBJ2-1; 11 bases align to TRBD2. Trimming at V came to 7 bases and at J to 13 bases, leaving 10 bases not matched to a gene. This CDR3 spans 13 amino acids. In germline, CDR1 is SGHRS, CDR2 YFSETQ. CDR3 sequence: CASGTSGLMDQFF. In DNA, the CDR3 is TGCGCCAGCGGGACTAGCGGCCTAATGGATCAGTTCTTC.

This clone was picked up a small number of times. V is TRBV19 and J is TRBJ2-1; 11 nucleotides line up with TRBD2. The V segment lost 8 bases and the J segment 0 bases; nucleotides outside the gene matches: 3. Germline V CDR1 and CDR2: LNHDA, SQIVND (reference sequence). The CDR3 length is 15 residues. The chain's CDR3 is CASVAGGSSYNEQFF. DNA for the CDR3: TGTGCCAGTGTAGCGGGGGGGAGCTCCTACAATGAGCAGTTCTTC.

This clone was recorded a few times. The chain employs TRBV27 and TRBJ1-5; perhaps TRBD1 as D (5 bases). Per the germline V gene, CDR1 is MNHEY and CDR2 is SMNVEV (reference sequence). Trimming removed 6 bases from V and 1 base from J, with 13 bases in between. The CDR3 spans 15 residues. The DNA for the CDR3 is TGTGCCAGCAGATCCACAGGTGGGAGCAATCAGCCCCAGCATTTT. Translated: CASRSTGGSNQPQHF.

The rearrangement joins TRBV4-1 to TRBJ2-7; possibly TRBD1 for D (6 bases). Trimming removed 3 bases from V and 7 bases from J, with 13 bases in between. The CDR3 length is 13 residues. Germline-derived CDR1 and CDR2 are MGHRA and YSYEKL. Here the CDR3 reads CASSQHGGREQYF. The CDR3 DNA is TGCGCCAGCAGCCAGCATGGGGGCCGAGAGCAGTACTTC.

V gene TRBV4-1 combines with J gene TRBJ1-1; maybe TRBD1 (6 bases). Trimming removed 1 base at V and 2 bases at J, with 11 bases between. CDR1 is MGHRA, CDR2 YSYEKL, per germline. The CDR3 is made up of 15 amino acids. The chain's CDR3 is CASSQVRGHNTEAFF. The CDR3 nucleotides read TGCGCCAGCAGCCAAGTCAGGGGCCACAACACTGAAGCTTTCTTT.

V is TRBV5-1 and J is TRBJ1-1; D gene ambiguous. The V gene lost 0 bases and the J gene lost 10 bases, with 19 bases spanning the gap. There are 15 residues in the CDR3. Germline lookup yields CDR1 SGHRS and CDR2 YFSETQ. The CDR3 sequence is CASSLASRHGDGAFF. CDR3 sequence (DNA): TGCGCCAGCAGCTTGGCCAGCCGACACGGAGACGGAGCTTTCTTT.

CDR3 bases: TGTGCCAGCAGCGCGGACAGGGCCACTTACACCTTC. It codes for CASSADRATYTF. The V gene is TRBV9, the J gene TRBJ1-2; 8 bases agree with TRBD1. V lost 3 bases and J lost 11; bases outside the gene matches: 6. The CDR3 has 12 amino acids. Germline lookup yields CDR1 SGDLS and CDR2 YYNGEE.

For this clone: An end of the junction does not agree with germline; a read error may underlie this. This chain uses TRBV13 with TRBJ2-6, with D unresolved. CDR1 PRHDT and CDR2 FYEKMQ come from the germline V gene (reference sequence). The CDR3 covers 12 residues. The CDR3: CATSSGANVLTF. DNA for the CDR3: TGTGCCACCAGCTCTGGGGCCAACGTCCTGACTTTC.

On this clone: Other DNA sequences in the sample encode the same CDR3. The chain uses TRBV5-6 and TRBJ1-1, with D perhaps matching TRBD1 (6 bases). CDR3 length: 13 amino acids. V dropped 2 bases and J dropped 4 bases, with 9 bases sitting between them. The germline V gene encodes CDR1 SGHDT and CDR2 YYEEEE. Here the CDR3 DNA reads TGTGCCAGCAGCTTAGGCAGGGGCACTGAAGCTTTCTTT. Protein: CASSLGRGTEAFF.